This is a list of T cell receptor beta chains from one sample in a study of T cells after yellow fever vaccination. TCRdb reanalysed the 5' RACE reads using MiXCR and keeps one entry per CDR3 protein. The top ten hold around 3.3% of the sample, which has about 300,000 distinct CDR3 sequences, roughly 9% seen once. The input for sequencing was CD4+ T cells sorted from PBMCs, taken 5 days after the yellow fever booster vaccination. These receptors were obtained from a man between 18 and 35 years old who received the YFV17D yellow fever vaccine. Each CDR3 is given with its conserved first and last residue. A D gene is named only where the DNA matches it firmly. Part of the rows lack a size; the others show once, few, many or a class for expanded clones.

D: -
V: TRBV6-1
size: many
J: TRBJ2-2
CDR3: CASSEPPAGELFF
DNA: TGTGCCAGCAGTGAACCTCCCGCCGGGGAGCTGTTTTTT

D: -
V: TRBV12-3/TRBV12-4
size: -
J: TRBJ1-5
CDR3: CATLGGGGQPQHF
DNA: TGCGCTACTTTGGGTGGGGGTGGTCAGCCCCAGCATTTT

D: TRBD2
V: TRBV14
size: few
J: TRBJ2-1
CDR3: CASSRIAGTSYNEQFF
DNA: TGTGCCAGCAGCCGGATAGCGGGGACCTCCTACAATGAGCAGTTCTTC

D: -
V: TRBV5-6
size: -
J: TRBJ2-4
CDR3: CASSLGVPRLAKNIQYF
DNA: TGTGCCAGCAGCTTGGGAGTCCCTCGTTTAGCCAAAAACATTCAGTACTTC

D: -
V: TRBV2
size: -
J: TRBJ2-7
CDR3: CASTGGFDEQYF
DNA: TGTGCCAGCACAGGAGGGTTCGACGAGCAGTACTTC

D: -
V: TRBV27
size: many
J: TRBJ1-5
CDR3: CASSLGGDGNQPQHF
DNA: TGTGCCAGCAGTTTAGGGGGGGACGGGAATCAGCCCCAGCATTTT

D: TRBD1
V: TRBV29-1
size: few
J: TRBJ2-5
CDR3: CSVDRLGGMGETQYF
DNA: TGCAGCGTTGATAGGCTAGGGGGCATGGGAGAGACCCAGTACTTC

D: -
V: TRBV7-8
size: few
J: TRBJ1-4
CDR3: CASSLMAFTNEKLFF
DNA: TGTGCCAGCAGCCTTATGGCCTTTACTAATGAAAAACTGTTTTTT

D: TRBD2
V: TRBV12-3/TRBV12-4
size: -
J: TRBJ2-7
CDR3: CASGAGASGGYEQYF
DNA: TGTGCCAGCGGGGCAGGTGCTAGCGGTGGCTACGAGCAGTACTTC

D: -
V: TRBV6-5
size: many
J: TRBJ1-4
CDR3: CASSYSGGYEKLFF
DNA: TGTGCCAGCAGTTACTCCGGGGGCTATGAAAAACTGTTTTTT

D: -
V: TRBV20-1
size: -
J: TRBJ2-7
CDR3: CSASRGQYEQYF
DNA: TGCAGTGCTAGCCGTGGACAATACGAGCAGTACTTC

D: -
V: TRBV5-1
size: few
J: TRBJ2-1
CDR3: CASSYSDISYNEQFF
DNA: TGCGCCAGCAGCTATTCGGACATCTCCTACAATGAGCAGTTCTTC

D: TRBD1
V: TRBV6-5
size: few
J: TRBJ2-6
CDR3: CASRRGQGPSGANVLTF
DNA: TGTGCCAGCAGACGGGGACAGGGACCCTCTGGGGCCAACGTCCTGACTTTC

D: TRBD2
V: TRBV7-2
size: few
J: TRBJ2-5
CDR3: CASSRGGAGETQYF
DNA: TGTGCCAGCAGCCGCGGGGGGGCTGGCGAGACCCAGTACTTC

D: TRBD2
V: TRBV3-1
size: -
J: TRBJ2-5
CDR3: CASSQLAVGETQYF
DNA: TGTGCCAGCAGCCAACTAGCGGTTGGGGAGACCCAGTACTTC

D: -
V: TRBV5-1
size: many
J: TRBJ2-2
CDR3: CASRLLELGELFF
DNA: TGCGCCAGCAGACTCCTAGAACTCGGGGAGCTGTTTTTT

D: -
V: TRBV5-1
size: many
J: TRBJ2-7
CDR3: CASSFFSIRRQDDPTYEQYF
DNA: TGCGCCAGCAGCTTCTTTAGTATTCGGAGACAGGACGACCCAACCTACGAGCAGTACTTC

D: -
V: TRBV5-1
size: few
J: TRBJ2-2
CDR3: CASGARGVSGELFF
DNA: TGCGCCAGCGGGGCACGGGGAGTATCCGGGGAGCTGTTTTTT

D: TRBD1
V: TRBV2
size: -
J: TRBJ1-6
CDR3: CASGTQGLHF
DNA: TGTGCCAGCGGGACACAGGGGCTCCACTTT

D: -
V: TRBV4-3
size: -
J: TRBJ1-1
CDR3: CASSHRGVSEAFF
DNA: TGCGCCAGCAGCCATAGAGGGGTTTCTGAAGCTTTCTTT

D: -
V: TRBV12-3/TRBV12-4
size: few
J: TRBJ2-6
CDR3: CASSLYWFGQANKGTGANVLTF
DNA: TGTGCCAGCAGTTTATATTGGTTTGGGCAGGCAAACAAAGGCACAGGGGCCAACGTCCTGACTTTC

D: TRBD1
V: TRBV9
size: -
J: TRBJ1-6
CDR3: CASSAQGGNSPLHF
DNA: TGTGCCAGCAGCGCCCAGGGGGGGAATTCACCCCTCCACTTT

D: -
V: TRBV12-3/TRBV12-4
size: -
J: TRBJ2-2
CDR3: CASRGLGGNTGELFF
DNA: TGTGCCAGCAGGGGCCTTGGGGGAAACACCGGGGAGCTGTTTTTT

D: -
V: TRBV14
size: -
J: TRBJ1-6
CDR3: CASSQLSRAPLHF
DNA: TGTGCCAGCAGCCAACTATCCAGGGCACCCCTCCACTTT

D: -
V: TRBV20-1
size: many
J: TRBJ2-3
CDR3: CSARALRAAASTDTQYF
DNA: TGCAGTGCTAGGGCCCTAAGGGCAGCCGCTAGCACAGATACGCAGTATTTT

D: TRBD1
V: TRBV5-1
size: -
J: TRBJ2-7
CDR3: CASSSGTGGDEQYF
DNA: TGCGCCAGCAGCTCCGGGACAGGGGGCGACGAGCAGTACTTC

D: -
V: TRBV6-4
size: -
J: TRBJ2-5
CDR3: CASSDSGRLQETQYF
DNA: TGTGCCAGCAGTGACTCGGGACGTCTCCAAGAGACCCAGTACTTC

D: -
V: TRBV7-9
size: many
J: TRBJ2-5
CDR3: CASSAAETQYF
DNA: TGTGCCAGCAGCGCCGCCGAGACCCAGTACTTC

D: -
V: TRBV20-1
size: few
J: TRBJ2-3
CDR3: CSARPRAPDTQYF
DNA: TGCAGTGCTAGGCCCAGGGCCCCAGATACGCAGTATTTT

D: -
V: TRBV4-3
size: few
J: TRBJ1-3
CDR3: CASSQDLGVTGNTIYF
DNA: TGCGCCAGCAGCCAAGATCTAGGGGTAACTGGAAACACCATATATTTT

D: -
V: TRBV11-2
size: -
J: TRBJ1-2
CDR3: CASSLAFGRRAYYGYTF
DNA: TGTGCCAGCAGCTTAGCTTTCGGTAGGCGAGCTTATTATGGCTACACCTTC

D: TRBD2
V: TRBV12-3/TRBV12-4
size: -
J: TRBJ2-3
CDR3: CATGLAGRTDTQYF
DNA: TGTGCCACCGGACTAGCGGGGCGCACAGATACGCAGTATTTT

D: TRBD2
V: TRBV2
size: few
J: TRBJ2-1
CDR3: CAIQRGGNNEQFF
DNA: TGTGCCATACAGCGGGGGGGTAACAATGAGCAGTTCTTC

D: -
V: TRBV25-1
size: few
J: TRBJ1-2
CDR3: CASSDREAFYGYTF
DNA: TGTGCCAGCAGTGACCGGGAGGCCTTCTATGGCTACACCTTC

D: -
V: TRBV2
size: many
J: TRBJ1-2
CDR3: CASIKSGMNYGYTF
DNA: TGTGCCAGCATCAAAAGCGGGATGAACTATGGCTACACCTTC

D: -
V: TRBV29-1
size: -
J: TRBJ1-2
CDR3: CSVEVSSRGAAHGGGYTF
DNA: TGCAGCGTTGAAGTTTCTTCTCGAGGGGCGGCCCATGGGGGTGGCTACACCTTC

D: TRBD2
V: TRBV20-1
size: many
J: TRBJ2-1
CDR3: CSARTSGGNEQFF
DNA: TGCAGTGCCAGGACTAGCGGGGGGAATGAGCAGTTCTTC

D: -
V: TRBV7-2
size: few
J: TRBJ2-5
CDR3: CASSLVGGEETQYF
DNA: TGTGCCAGCAGCTTAGTAGGGGGGGAAGAGACCCAGTACTTC

D: TRBD2
V: TRBV4-2
size: many
J: TRBJ2-1
CDR3: CASSQGTSGGVNEQFF
DNA: TGTGCCAGCAGCCAAGGTACTAGCGGGGGGGTCAATGAGCAGTTCTTC

D: TRBD2
V: TRBV12-3/TRBV12-4
size: few
J: TRBJ2-1
CDR3: CASSRRTSGGVGEQFF
DNA: TGTGCCAGCAGCCGGAGGACTAGCGGGGGGGTGGGGGAGCAGTTCTTC

D: TRBD1
V: TRBV19
size: many
J: TRBJ2-2
CDR3: CASSRQGATGELFF
DNA: TGTGCCAGTAGTCGGCAGGGGGCAACCGGGGAGCTGTTTTTT

D: TRBD1
V: TRBV7-9
size: many
J: TRBJ2-2
CDR3: CASSPFRDRGTGELFF
DNA: TGTGCCAGCAGCCCCTTCCGGGACAGGGGGACCGGGGAGCTGTTTTTT

D: TRBD1
V: TRBV7-9
size: -
J: TRBJ1-2
CDR3: CASSSLDRGVNGYTF
DNA: TGTGCCAGCAGCTCCCTCGACAGGGGAGTGAATGGCTACACCTTC

D: -
V: TRBV28
size: few
J: TRBJ1-2
CDR3: CASSLSGLSNYGYTF
DNA: TGTGCCAGCAGTTTGTCGGGGCTATCAAACTATGGCTACACCTTC

D: -
V: TRBV12-3/TRBV12-4
size: -
J: TRBJ2-7
CDR3: CASSLGTILPRSVSEQYF
DNA: TGTGCCAGCAGTTTAGGCACTATACTTCCCCGCTCCGTGAGCGAGCAGTACTTC

D: TRBD1
V: TRBV28
size: few
J: TRBJ2-2
CDR3: CASRSSQGLRNTGELFF
DNA: TGTGCCAGCAGATCGTCACAGGGGCTGAGGAACACCGGGGAGCTGTTTTTT

D: -
V: TRBV5-1
size: -
J: TRBJ2-2
CDR3: CASSLALAGVNTGELFF
DNA: TGCGCCAGCAGCTTGGCGTTAGCAGGGGTGAACACCGGGGAGCTGTTTTTT

D: -
V: TRBV5-4
size: many
J: TRBJ2-6
CDR3: CASSLRTGDRFSGANVLTF
DNA: TGTGCCAGCAGCTTGAGAACGGGGGACAGATTCTCTGGGGCCAACGTCCTGACTTTC

D: -
V: TRBV29-1
size: few
J: TRBJ1-2
CDR3: CSALSTGTGYTF
DNA: TGCAGCGCTTTGAGCACAGGGACTGGCTACACCTTC

D: TRBD1
V: TRBV19
size: -
J: TRBJ2-3
CDR3: CASSPLTGAGTDTQYF
DNA: TGTGCCAGTAGTCCCCTCACAGGGGCGGGCACAGATACGCAGTATTTT

D: -
V: TRBV20-1
size: many
J: TRBJ2-1
CDR3: CSARDGHEQFF
DNA: TGCAGTGCTAGAGACGGCCATGAGCAGTTCTTC